The 22 T cell receptor beta chains given below trace back to one sample, sequenced in a study of prognosis after radiotherapy for stage I lung cancer. The study amplified the TCR beta CDR3 region from genomic DNA. This amplification was carried out by two rounds of multiplex PCR. Used in first-round PCR were primers specific to each TRBV and TRBJ gene. Each CDR3 protein gets one entry after TCRdb re-called the multiplex PCR reads with MiXCR. The sample carries some 30,000 distinct CDR3 sequences, 40% to 55% recorded once. The starting material was PBMCs, obtained before or after stereotactic body radiation therapy (not recorded which). These receptors all come from a donor older than 45 with non-small cell lung cancer.

Details on this clonotype: A read error is likely here: a far larger clone is one base away. The J gene is TRBJ2-7, the V gene TRBV6-4; a weak D match, TRBD1 (5 bases). The CDR3 runs to 14 residues. V was cut by 3 bases and J by 2 bases, with 11 bases left in between. Per the germline V gene, CDR1 is MRHNA and CDR2 is SNTAGT. The CDR3 bases are TGTGCCAGCAGTGAGTCGAGACAGACCTACGAGCAGTACTTC. Amino acid sequence: CASSESRQTYEQYF.

The CDR3 sequence: CAICARREGTDTQYF. The CDR3 DNA reads as TGTGCCATCTGCGCCCGGCGTGAGGGCACAGATACGCAGTATTTT. The chain couples TRBV7-2 to TRBJ2-3; D call uncertain. The CDR3 consists of 15 residues. The germline V gene has CDR1 SGHTA and CDR2 FQGNSA. V was pared by 10 bases and J by 1 base, with 18 bases between.

The rearrangement joins TRBV15 to TRBJ2-7; 7 bases match TRBD1. Germline assignment: CDR1 LNHNV and CDR2 YYDKDF (reference sequence). There are 15 residues in the CDR3. Unmatched junction bases numbered 7, after V lost 1 base and J lost 4 bases. CDR3: CATSRGGTGEYEQYF. The CDR3 DNA reads as TGTGCCACCAGCAGAGGGGGCACAGGGGAGTACGAGCAGTACTTC.

By share, this clonotype ranks as medium-sized. The chain is built from TRBV12-3 or TRBV12-4 and TRBJ2-1, with no clear D. The CDR3 has 15 residues. Trimming pared 5 bases from V and 3 bases from J, leaving 14 bases between. In DNA, the CDR3 is TGTGCCAGCAGTCCGGTGCGCCGAGGCTACAATGAGCAGTTCTTC. This gives the protein CASSPVRRGYNEQFF.

This chain connects TRBV27 to TRBJ2-7; D gene unclear. The CDR3 length is 13 residues. The V and J ends lost 3 bases and 3 bases respectively, with 9 bases between them. Germline CDR1 reads MNHEY; CDR2 reads SMNVEV (reference sequence). In nucleotides, the CDR3 is TGTGCCAGCAGTTTTGGTAAGGGCTACGAGCAGTACTTC. It specifies CASSFGKGYEQYF.

The chain is built from TRBV12-3 or TRBV12-4 and TRBJ2-7; TRBD2 matches at 9 bases. The CDR3 totals 14 residues. With V trimmed by 10 bases and J by 4 bases, 11 bases remained unmatched. CDR3 bases: TGTGCCATCAGAAGAGCGGGGGGTTATTACGAGCAGTACTTC. Its protein is CAIRRAGGYYEQYF.

This clonotype has a count of ten or more. This sequence joins TRBV7-3 and TRBJ2-7; TRBD2 aligns across 10 bases. The length of the CDR3 is 15 residues. The J segment lost 3 bases and the V segment lost 5 bases, leaving 7 bases of the junction unmatched. The germline gives CDR1 SGHTA, CDR2 FQGTGA. The CDR3 region has the DNA TGTGCCAGCAGCCCATCTAGCGGGAGTATCTACGAGCAGTACTTC. Encoded protein: CASSPSSGSIYEQYF.

This clonotype was counted at least ten times. J is TRBJ2-1 and V is TRBV6-1, with TRBD2 identical over 8 bases. This CDR3 has 15 residues. In germline, CDR1 is MNHNS, CDR2 SASEGT. Unmatched junction bases numbered 11, after V lost 7 bases and J lost 6 bases. This CDR3 is CASIPRGTSGNEQFF. The CDR3 DNA reads as TGTGCCAGCATCCCTAGAGGGACTAGTGGCAATGAGCAGTTCTTC.

CDR3 in amino acids: CASSSLREQYF. The DNA of the CDR3 is TGTGCCAGCAGCTCGCTTCGGGAGCAGTACTTC. V gene TRBV5-5 combines with J gene TRBJ2-7; no firm D call. Looked up from germline, CDR1 is SGHKS and CDR2 is YYEKEE (reference sequence). The V end was cut by 3 bases, the J end by 7 bases, with 8 bases between. The CDR3 loop spans 11 amino acids.

The V call is TRBV6-2 or TRBV6-3, the J call TRBJ2-1, with 9 bases lining up with TRBD1. After removal of 5 bases from V and 8 bases from J, the junction contained 4 bases not matched to a gene. The CDR3 has 13 amino acids. In germline, CDR1 is MNHEY, CDR2 SVGEGT. As DNA, the CDR3 is TGTGCCAGCAGTGGGCGACAGGGGGATGAGCAGTTCTTC. Translation gives CASSGRQGDEQFF.

Note on this clonotype: A far more abundant clone sits one base away, making this likely a read error. J is TRBJ2-5 and V is TRBV9, with D hard to call. The end of the DNA fits TRBJ2-1 better, so the J call may be wrong. Germline V gene sequence: CDR1 SGDLS, CDR2 YYNGEE. CDR3 length: 14 amino acids. The CDR3 nucleotides read TGTGCCAGCAGGGTAGAAGTTGGGAACAATGAGCAGTTCTTC. Protein sequence: CASRVEVGNNEQFF.

This clonotype was detected many times. The chain links TRBV7-2 to TRBJ2-2, with D unclear. The germline CDR1 and CDR2 sequences are SGHTA and FQGNSA. This CDR3 is 15 amino acids long. With 6 bases removed from V and 2 bases from J, the gap between germline ends came to 13 bases. The CDR3 protein is CASRSKTGNTGELFF. CDR3 nucleotide sequence: TGTGCCAGCAGGAGTAAAACGGGTAACACCGGGGAGCTGTTTTTT. Using reference TRBV7-2 and TRBJ2-2 for the parts outside the CDR3, the full variable domain is GAGVSQSPSNKVTEKGKDVELRCDPISGHTALYWYRQSLGQGLEFLIYFQGNSAPDKSGLPSDRFSAERTGGSVSTLTIQRTQQEDSAVYLCASRSKTGNTGELFFGEGSRLTVL.

V is TRBV27 and J is TRBJ2-2; 8 nucleotides line up with TRBD2. This CDR3 comprises 16 residues. Germline CDR1 and CDR2: MNHEY and SMNVEV (reference sequence). J was trimmed by 7 bases and V by 6 bases; bases with no gene match: 13. For the CDR3, the DNA is TGTGCCAGCAGCTACCGTAGCGGGATGGACAGCGGGGAGCTGTTTTTT. It yields the protein CASSYRSGMDSGELFF.

The rearrangement uses TRBV11-1 and TRBJ2-2; 11 positions match TRBD2. V was clipped by 6 bases and J by 4 bases; unmatched bases: 4. There are 15 residues in the CDR3. Germline CDR1 is SGHAT and CDR2 is FQDESV (reference sequence). CDR3 loop: CASSALAGGTGELFF. In DNA, the CDR3 is TGTGCCAGCAGTGCCCTAGCGGGAGGCACCGGGGAGCTGTTTTTT.

There are many counts of this clonotype. The V gene is TRBV20-1, the J gene TRBJ2-1; no clear D gene. The V and J ends lost 4 bases and 0 bases respectively, with 4 bases between them. The CDR3 has 12 amino acids. CDR1 and CDR2 from the germline V gene are DFQATT and SNEGSKA (reference sequence). The CDR3 protein is CSAKSSYNEQFF. CDR3 DNA sequence: TGCAGTGCTAAGAGCTCCTACAATGAGCAGTTCTTC.

The chain carries TRBV28 and TRBJ2-7, with D possibly matching TRBD1 (7 bases). With 7 bases removed from V and 3 bases from J, the gap between germline ends came to 16 bases. The CDR3 consists of 14 residues. From germline, CDR1 is MDHEN and CDR2 SYDVKM. CDR3 loop: CASISGQGGYEQYF. In DNA form, the CDR3 reads TGTGCCAGCATTTCTGGGCAGGGGGGCTACGAGCAGTACTTC. The full variable domain, rest sourced from reference TRBV28 and TRBJ2-7, is DVKVTQSSRYLVKRTGEKVFLECVQDMDHENMFWYRQDPGLGLRLIYFSYDVKMKEKGDIPEGYSVSREKKERFSLILESASTNQTSMYLCASISGQGGYEQYFGPGTRLTVT.

This clonotype was seen at least ten times. The V and J genes are TRBV9 and TRBJ2-7; 10 bases are a match to TRBD2. The germline V gene has CDR1 SGDLS and CDR2 YYNGEE. J lost 1 base, V lost 4 bases, and 5 bases had no gene match. This CDR3 comprises 15 residues. The CDR3 bases are TGTGCCAGCAGCTTTGATAGCGGGAGGTCCTACGAGCAGTACTTC. It specifies CASSFDSGRSYEQYF.

This clonotype was seen just once. V is TRBV2 and J is TRBJ2-4; TRBD2 matches 9 bases. Germline CDR1 and CDR2: SNHLY and FYNNEI. J was trimmed by 0 bases and V by 3 bases; bases with no gene match: 6. The CDR3 runs to 17 residues. The CDR3 DNA follows: TGTGCCAGCAGTGAGACTAGCGGTCTACTAGCCAAAAACATTCAGTACTTC. Its translation is CASSETSGLLAKNIQYF.

This clonotype was seen repeatedly, ten times or more. In DNA form, the CDR3 reads TGTGCCAGCAGCGACACCAGGGCGGGTGACGAAAAACTGTTTTTT. Translation: CASSDTRAGDEKLFF. The chain carries TRBV7-2 and TRBJ1-4, with D possibly matching TRBD1 (5 bases). CDR1 is SGHTA, CDR2 FQGNSA, per germline. This CDR3 spans 15 amino acids. Trimming removed 5 bases at V and 8 bases at J, with 18 bases between.

The chain links TRBV6-1 to TRBJ2-1; unclear D gene. The germline V gene has CDR1 MNHNS and CDR2 SASEGT. This CDR3 is built from 12 residues. V lost 11 bases, J lost 7 bases, and 15 bases lay in between. Written as DNA, the CDR3 is TGTGCCTCTGCTTCGACTGGAAATGAGCAGTTCTTC. Its protein product is CASASTGNEQFF.

This clonotype was detected ten times or more. The gene calls are TRBV19 and TRBJ2-1; tentative D call: TRBD1 (6 bases). The CDR3 loop spans 15 amino acids. Germline V gives CDR1 LNHDA, CDR2 SQIVND (reference sequence). The germline V and J ends were trimmed by 7 bases and 4 bases, with 17 bases remaining between them. CDR3 sequence: CASIQGGSQYNEQFF. In DNA form, the CDR3 reads TGTGCCAGTATCCAAGGGGGATCACAATACAATGAGCAGTTCTTC. Full variable domain (outside the CDR3, taken from reference TRBV19 and TRBJ2-1): DGGITQSPKYLFRKEGQNVTLSCEQNLNHDAMYWYRQDPGQGLRLIYYSQIVNDFQKGDIAEGYSVSREKKESFPLTVTSAQKNPTAFYLCASIQGGSQYNEQFFGPGTRLTVL.

The chain uses TRBV6-1 and TRBJ2-7, with D tentatively TRBD2 (6 bases). In germline, CDR1 is MNHNS, CDR2 SASEGT. V lost 7 bases, J lost 4 bases, and 17 bases lay in between. The CDR3 totals 14 residues. The DNA of the CDR3 is TGTGCCAGCAATTTAGGGACGGGGGAATACGAGCAGTACTTC. This codes for CASNLGTGEYEQYF.